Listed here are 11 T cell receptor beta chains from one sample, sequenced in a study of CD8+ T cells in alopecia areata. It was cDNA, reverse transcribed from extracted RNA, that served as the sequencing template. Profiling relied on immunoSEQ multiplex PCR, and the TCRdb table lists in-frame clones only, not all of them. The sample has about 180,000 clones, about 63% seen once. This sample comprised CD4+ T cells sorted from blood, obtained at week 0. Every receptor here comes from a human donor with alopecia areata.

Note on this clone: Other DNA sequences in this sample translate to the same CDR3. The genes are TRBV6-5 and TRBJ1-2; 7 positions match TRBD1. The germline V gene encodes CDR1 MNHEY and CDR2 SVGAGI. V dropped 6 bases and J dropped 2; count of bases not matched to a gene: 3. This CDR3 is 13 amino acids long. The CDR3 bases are TGTGCCAGCAGCTCGACAGGGAACTATGGCTACACCTTC. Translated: CASSSTGNYGYTF.

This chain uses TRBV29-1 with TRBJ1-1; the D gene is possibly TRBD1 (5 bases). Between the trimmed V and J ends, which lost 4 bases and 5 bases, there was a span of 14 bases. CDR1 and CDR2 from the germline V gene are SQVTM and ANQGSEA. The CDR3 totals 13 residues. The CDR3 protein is CSVAREEQTEAFF. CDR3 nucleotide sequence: TGCAGCGTTGCCAGGGAGGAACAGACTGAAGCTTTCTTT.

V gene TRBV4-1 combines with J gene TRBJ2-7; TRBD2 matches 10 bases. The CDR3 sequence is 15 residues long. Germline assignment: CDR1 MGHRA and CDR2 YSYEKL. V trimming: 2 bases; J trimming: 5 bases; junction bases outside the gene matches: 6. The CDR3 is CASSQTLGLANEQYF. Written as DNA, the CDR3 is TGCGCCAGCAGCCAAACGCTGGGACTAGCGAACGAGCAGTACTTC.

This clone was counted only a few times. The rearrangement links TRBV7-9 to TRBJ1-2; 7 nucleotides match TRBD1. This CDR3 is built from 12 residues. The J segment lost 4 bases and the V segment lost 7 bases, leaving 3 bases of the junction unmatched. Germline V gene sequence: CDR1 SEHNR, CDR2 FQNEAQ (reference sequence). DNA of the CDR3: TGTGCCAGCACCTGGGACAGCTATGGCTACACCTTC. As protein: CASTWDSYGYTF.

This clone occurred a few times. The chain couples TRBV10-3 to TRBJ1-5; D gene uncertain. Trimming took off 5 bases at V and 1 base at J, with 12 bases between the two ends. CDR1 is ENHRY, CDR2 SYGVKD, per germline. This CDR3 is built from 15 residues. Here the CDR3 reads CAISPAQVSNQPQHF. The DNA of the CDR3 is TGTGCCATCAGTCCCGCTCAGGTGAGCAATCAGCCCCAGCATTTT.

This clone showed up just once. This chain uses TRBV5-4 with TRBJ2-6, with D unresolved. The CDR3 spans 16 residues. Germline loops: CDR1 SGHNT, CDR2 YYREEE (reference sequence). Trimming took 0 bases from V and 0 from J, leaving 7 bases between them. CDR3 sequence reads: CASSLAWSSGANVLTF. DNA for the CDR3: TGTGCCAGCAGCTTGGCCTGGAGCTCTGGGGCCAACGTCCTGACTTTC.

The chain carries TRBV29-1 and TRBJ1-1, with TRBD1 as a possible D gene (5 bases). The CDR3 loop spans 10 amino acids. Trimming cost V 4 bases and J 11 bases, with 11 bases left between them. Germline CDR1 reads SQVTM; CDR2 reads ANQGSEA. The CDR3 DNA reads TGCAGCGTTGGTAGGGACGAGGCTTTCTTT. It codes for CSVGRDEAFF. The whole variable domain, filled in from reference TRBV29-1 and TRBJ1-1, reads SAVISQKPSRDICQRGTSLTIQCQVDSQVTMMFWYRQQPGQSLTLIATANQGSEATYESGFVIDKFPISRPNLTFSTLTVSNMSPEDSSIYLCSVGRDEAFFGQGTRLTVV.

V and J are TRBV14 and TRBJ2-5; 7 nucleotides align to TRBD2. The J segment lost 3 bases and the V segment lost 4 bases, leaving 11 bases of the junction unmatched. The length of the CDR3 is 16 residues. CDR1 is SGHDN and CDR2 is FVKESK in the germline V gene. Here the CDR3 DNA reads TGTGCCAGCAGCCGACCCTCTGGGCGGGGGAAAGAGACCCAGTACTTC. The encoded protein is CASSRPSGRGKETQYF.

CDR3 sequence reads: CASSVGSTGDSPLHF. The DNA for the CDR3 is TGTGCCAGCAGCGTAGGAAGTACAGGGGATTCACCCCTCCACTTT. The chain combines TRBV9 with TRBJ1-6; 7 bases are shared with TRBD1. V trimming: 0 bases; J trimming: 8 bases; junction bases outside the gene matches: 5. Germline V CDR1 and CDR2: SGDLS, YYNGEE. This CDR3 spans 15 amino acids.

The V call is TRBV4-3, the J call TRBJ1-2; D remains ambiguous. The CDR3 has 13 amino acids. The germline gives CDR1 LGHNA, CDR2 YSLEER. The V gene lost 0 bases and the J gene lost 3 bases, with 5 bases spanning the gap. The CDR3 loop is CASSQDRDYGYTF. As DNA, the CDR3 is TGCGCCAGCAGCCAAGACAGAGACTATGGCTACACCTTC.

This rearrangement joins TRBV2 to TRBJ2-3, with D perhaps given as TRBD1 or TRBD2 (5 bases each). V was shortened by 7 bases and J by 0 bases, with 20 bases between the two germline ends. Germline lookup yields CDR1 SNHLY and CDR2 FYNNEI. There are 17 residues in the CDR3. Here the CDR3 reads CASISGRRTRSTDTQYF. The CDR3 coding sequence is TGTGCCAGCATATCGGGTAGGAGGACAAGGAGCACAGATACGCAGTATTTT.